This paragraph reports one TCR beta chain. Its recognized antigen is unknown. The sample holds no much larger clone one base away, and base qualities are not on file. The cysteine opens and the phenylalanine closes a CDR3 of 14 amino acids. The DNA shown is the 42-base CDR3, in frame from base 1. The V and J ends are trimmed by 8 bases and 2 bases, leaving 14 bases between them. Looking up the germline V gene (reference sequence) yields CDR1 MNHEY and CDR2 SMNVEV. Healthy HIV-negative adults with no recently reported acute infections or vaccinations were included as donors. Every donor was a Caucasian adult living in Nashville, Tennessee, USA. Magnetic negative selection was used to enrich CD4+ T cells, after which naive cells were positively selected on CD45RA and the negative fraction became the memory subset. Blood was collected by leukapheresis, and PBMCs were isolated by Ficoll-Histopaque density gradient centrifugation and then cryopreserved in liquid nitrogen vapor phase. Analytical flow cytometry was used to check the purity and quantity of every magnetically sorted T cell population. Genomic DNA was isolated from every sorted fraction and measured by UV absorbance on a Nanodrop 2000c.

This sample was taken from a study of shared clonotypes between healthy human individuals (TCRdb year 2020). Some background on the complete study: The cohort comprised a couple of women and three men aged 18 to 49 years. For each donor, CD4 naive and CD4 memory were each run on three plates, CD8 naive on two plates, and CD8 memory on one plate. Blood TCR repertoires of about 5 healthy adults were deeply sequenced to estimate repertoire size and the extent of clonotype sharing between individuals. Different laboratories and diverse techniques were used to prepare libraries and sequence TCR repertoires, to increase sequencing depth and limit assay-specific biases. Between about 0.94 and 8.9 billion PBMCs per donor were obtained by leukapheresis.

Using the deep immunoSEQ assay, multiplex PCR amplified TCR CDR3 regions from genomic DNA. Genomic DNA extracted from each cell subset was distributed evenly over all wells of several immunoSEQ 96-well plates, and each plate served as one replicate. Each replicate PCR for sorted subsets received about 220 ng genomic DNA, equal to tens of thousands of T cell genomes. The purified libraries were quantified using a Qubit 3.0 fluorometer, sized with a Bioanalyzer 2100, and then quantified again using the KAPA Library Quantification kit. Every immunoSEQ 96-well plate was sequenced on a separate single-read 150-cycle Illumina NextSeq 550 flow cell. In the original analysis: The immunoSEQ output contained only junctional sequences without quality scores, so filtering could not match that applied to full-length reads. Sequences were annotated with PyIR, a Python wrapper for IgBLAST v1.9, using IMGT germline references to assign V/J genes and CDR3. Reads were removed for weak V/J assignments (E-value above 1e-6), missing CDR3, stop codons, out-of-frame junctions, or ambiguous translated residues. V3J clonotypes were defined as sequences sharing an identical inferred V gene, J gene, and CDR3 amino acid sequence. To compute the percentage overlap between repertoires, the number of shared unique clonotypes was divided by the size of the smaller repertoire. RTK rarefaction, the Chao1 estimator, and Recon v2.1 estimates of unobserved clonotypes were used to assess repertoire richness. For all TCRbeta clonotypes obtained by the gDNA method from several donors, generation probabilities were computed with OLGA. Here the immuneACCESS table is served through TCRdb, limited to in-frame sequences with V and J called. Missing clones are a known gap in these copies; in checked studies unresolved V genes cover under half, and the rest lacks a known reason. D and trimming were read from the DNA, whereas the V and J calls and clone size are those reported in that table. Present in this sample are more than 900,000 clones, about 84% of which were seen just once. Clones ranked in the top ten supply 0.5% to 0.65% of the sample.

What the work shows at the level of the full study, not this receptor alone: Even with the large sequencing depth, rarefaction of the sorted-subset datasets indicated that sequencing was incomplete. Naive subsets generally had larger estimated clonotype richness than memory subsets did. The genetic and exposure-history diversity represented was limited by the small number of donors. Higher generation probabilities were observed for clonotypes shared by all four sorted-subset donors than for non-shared clonotypes. Sampling was limited to blood, and TCR repertoires in tissue likely differ from TCR repertoires in blood. Based on pairwise subsampling, the degree of clonotype sharing among donors was expected to be affected by sequencing depth. About 5% of naive CD4, 3.5% of naive CD8, about 2.1% of memory CD4, and about 0.4% of memory CD8 clonotypes were shared across several donors.

The sequence was collected from a man aged 18-30 years in good health. Some clones in this sample may be carry-over from other donors' samples. This receptor chain uses TRBV27 and TRBJ2-3, with the D gene possibly TRBD1 or TRBD2, each one fitting 6 bases. Sequencing was done on a sample of memory CD4+ T cells from PBMCs. Explained via the paper, the cell subset or site label denotes: CD45RA-negative fraction. The DNA sequence is as follows: TGTGCCAGCGCTCCCCGGGGGCTCACAGATACGCAGTATTTT. It specifies CASAPRGLTDTQYF.